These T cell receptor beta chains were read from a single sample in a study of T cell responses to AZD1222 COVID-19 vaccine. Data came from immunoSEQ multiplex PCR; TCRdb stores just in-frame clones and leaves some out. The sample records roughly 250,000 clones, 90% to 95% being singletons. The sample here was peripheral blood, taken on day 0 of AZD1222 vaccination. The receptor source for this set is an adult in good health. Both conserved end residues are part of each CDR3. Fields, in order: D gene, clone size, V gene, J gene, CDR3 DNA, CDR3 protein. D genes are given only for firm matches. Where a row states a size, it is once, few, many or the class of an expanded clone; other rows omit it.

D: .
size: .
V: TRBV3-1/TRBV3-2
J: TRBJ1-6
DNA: TGTGCCAGCAGCCAAGCGACCTCAGGTTCCCTCCACTTT
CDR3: CASSQATSGSLHF

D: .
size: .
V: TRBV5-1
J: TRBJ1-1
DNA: TGCGCCAGCAGTCCGAACCCGGGGGGCCAGAACACTGAAGCTTTCTTT
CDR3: CASSPNPGGQNTEAFF

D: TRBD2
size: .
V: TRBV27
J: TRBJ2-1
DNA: TGTGCCACCTCACATCTAGCGGGCTCCTACAATGAGCAGTTCTTC
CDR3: CATSHLAGSYNEQFF

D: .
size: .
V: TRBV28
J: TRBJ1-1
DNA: TGTGCCAGCACGACCCCGCGGGGAGCTTTCTTT
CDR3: CASTTPRGAFF

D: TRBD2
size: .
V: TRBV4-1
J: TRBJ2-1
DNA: TGCGCCAGCAGCCAAGGCATGGCGCGGGGGGGATCCTACAATGAGCAGTTCTTC
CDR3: CASSQGMARGGSYNEQFF

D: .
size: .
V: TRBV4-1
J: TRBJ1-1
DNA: TGCGCCAGCAGCCACCCCTCGGCGGCTGAAGCTTTCTTT
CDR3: CASSHPSAAEAFF

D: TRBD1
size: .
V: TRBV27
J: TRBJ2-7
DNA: TGTGCCAGCAGGAAACAGGGGGCGGATCTCTACGAGCAGTACTTC
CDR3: CASRKQGADLYEQYF

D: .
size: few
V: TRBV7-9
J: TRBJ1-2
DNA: TGTGCCAGCAGTCGGGAGGGGGACTATGGCTACACCTTC
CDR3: CASSREGDYGYTF

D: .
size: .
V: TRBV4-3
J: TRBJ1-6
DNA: TGCGCCAGCAGCCAAGCTGGGGATCGTGGTTCACCCCTCCACTTT
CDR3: CASSQAGDRGSPLHF

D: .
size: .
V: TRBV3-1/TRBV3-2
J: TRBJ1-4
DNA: TGTGCCAGCAGCCAGGAGAGGGAAAAACTGTTTTTT
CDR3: CASSQEREKLFF

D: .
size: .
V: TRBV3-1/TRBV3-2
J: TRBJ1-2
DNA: TGTGCCAGCAGCCCGGGGCTAGGTAACTATGGCTACACCTTC
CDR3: CASSPGLGNYGYTF

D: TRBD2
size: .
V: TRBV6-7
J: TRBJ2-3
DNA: TGTGCCAGCAGTTACTCCCGGACTAGATCTACAGATACGCAGTATTTT
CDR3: CASSYSRTRSTDTQYF

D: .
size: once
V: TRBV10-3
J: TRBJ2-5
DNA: TGTGCCATCAGTGAGTCCAGAGAGACCCAGTACTTC
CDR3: CAISESRETQYF

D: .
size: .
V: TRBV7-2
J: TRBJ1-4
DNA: TGTGCCAGCAGCTTACTCGGAAATGAAAAACTGTTTTTT
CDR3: CASSLLGNEKLFF

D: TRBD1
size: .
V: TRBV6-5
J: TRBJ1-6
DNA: TGTGCCAGCAGTTGGTCAGGGGGCTATAATAATTCACCCCTCCACTTT
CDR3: CASSWSGGYNNSPLHF

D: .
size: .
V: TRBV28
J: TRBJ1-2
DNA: TGTGCCAGCAGCCTTGGGACCTCCCCTGGCTACACCTTC
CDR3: CASSLGTSPGYTF

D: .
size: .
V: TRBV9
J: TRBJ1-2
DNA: TGTGCCAGCAGCGTCCGGGACGACTCTAACTATGGCTACACCTTC
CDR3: CASSVRDDSNYGYTF

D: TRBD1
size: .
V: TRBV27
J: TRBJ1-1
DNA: TGTGCCAGCAGCCGGACAGGGACACAGAACACTGAAGCTTTCTTT
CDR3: CASSRTGTQNTEAFF

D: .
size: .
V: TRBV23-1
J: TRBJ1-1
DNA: TGCGCCAGCACCCCGATGGGCTTGATAACTGAAGCTTTCTTT
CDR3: CASTPMGLITEAFF

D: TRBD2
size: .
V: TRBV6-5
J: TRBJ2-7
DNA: TGTGCCAGCACCTCACCGGGGGGGCAGTCGGGCGAGCAGTACTTC
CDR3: CASTSPGGQSGEQYF

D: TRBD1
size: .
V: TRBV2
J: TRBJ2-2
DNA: TGTGCCAGCAGTGAGGGGACAGGGGCGGCCACCGGGGAGCTGTTTTTT
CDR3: CASSEGTGAATGELFF

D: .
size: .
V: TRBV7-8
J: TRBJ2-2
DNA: TGTGCCAGCAGCTCCATGGCGGGCCGGGGCGGGGAGCTGTTTTTT
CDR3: CASSSMAGRGGELFF